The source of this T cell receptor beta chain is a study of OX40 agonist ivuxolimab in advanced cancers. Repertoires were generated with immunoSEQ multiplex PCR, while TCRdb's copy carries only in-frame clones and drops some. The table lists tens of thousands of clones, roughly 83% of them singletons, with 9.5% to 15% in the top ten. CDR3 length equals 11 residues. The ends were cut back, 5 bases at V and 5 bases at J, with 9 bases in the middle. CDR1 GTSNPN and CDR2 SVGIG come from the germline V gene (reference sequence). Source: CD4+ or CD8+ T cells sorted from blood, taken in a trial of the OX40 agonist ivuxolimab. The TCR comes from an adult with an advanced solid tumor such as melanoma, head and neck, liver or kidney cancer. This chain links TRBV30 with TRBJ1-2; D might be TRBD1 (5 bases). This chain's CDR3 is CAWLGGYGYTF. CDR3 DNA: TGTGCCTGGCTCGGGGGTTATGGCTACACCTTC.